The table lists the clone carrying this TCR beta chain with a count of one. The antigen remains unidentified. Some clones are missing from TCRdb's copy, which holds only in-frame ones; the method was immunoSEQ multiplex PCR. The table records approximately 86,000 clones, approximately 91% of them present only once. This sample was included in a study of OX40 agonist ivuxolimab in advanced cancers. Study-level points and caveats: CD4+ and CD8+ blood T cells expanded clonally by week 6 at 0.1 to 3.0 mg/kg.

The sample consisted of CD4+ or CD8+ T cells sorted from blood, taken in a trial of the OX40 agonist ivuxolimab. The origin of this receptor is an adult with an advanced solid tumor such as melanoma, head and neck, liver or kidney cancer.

This chain's CDR3 is CASSLNGAETQYF. In DNA, the CDR3 is TGTGCCAGCAGTTTAAATGGGGCCGAGACCCAGTACTTC. The chain joins TRBV27 to TRBJ2-5, with TRBD1 as a possible D gene (5 bases). This CDR3 contains 13 residues. Germline V lookup: CDR1 MNHEY, CDR2 SMNVEV (reference sequence). Trimming cost V 2 bases and J 5 bases, with 9 bases left between them.